The 7 T cell receptor beta chains below come from one sample, sequenced in a study of cytomegalovirus exposure and HLA in healthy donors. A multiplex PCR was run with 60 Vbeta primers and 13 Jbeta primers. The protocol was immunoSEQ multiplex PCR, while the TCRdb copy is restricted to in-frame clones and leaves out a portion. The table includes 200,000 or so clones, approximately 80% detected once. The specimen was PBMCs. These receptor sequences come from a man aged 50 to 60 in good health and CMV-seronegative.

The chain has TRBV9 and TRBJ2-3; D is possibly TRBD1 (6 bases). CDR1 and CDR2 (germline): SGDLS, YYNGEE. Trimming removed 3 bases from V and 1 base from J, with 12 bases in between. The CDR3 totals 15 residues. CDR3 nucleotides: TGTGCCAGCAGCGCACACAGGGACGGCACAGATACGCAGTATTTT. Translation: CASSAHRDGTDTQYF.

As to this clone: Other DNA variants within this sample encode the same CDR3. The chain links TRBV9 to TRBJ1-1, with D perhaps matching TRBD1 (5 bases). Trimming took off 0 bases at V and 1 base at J, with 7 bases between the two ends. From germline, CDR1 is SGDLS and CDR2 YYNGEE. The CDR3 loop spans 14 amino acids. CDR3 in amino acids: CASSVGQGNTEAFF. The CDR3 coding sequence is TGTGCCAGCAGCGTAGGGCAGGGGAACACTGAAGCTTTCTTT.

On this clone: Given a much more abundant clone one base away, this may be a read error. The V gene is TRBV28, the J gene TRBJ2-7; 15 positions match TRBD2. The trim removed 6 bases at V and 2 bases at J, leaving 2 bases unmatched. CDR1 is MDHEN and CDR2 is SYDVKM in the germline V gene. CDR3 size: 15 residues. CDR3 region: CASRRTSGRAYEQYF. CDR3 sequence (DNA): TGTGCCAGCAGGCGGACTAGCGGGAGGGCCTACGAGCAGTACTTC.

The J gene is TRBJ2-3, the V gene TRBV5-5; TRBD2 might be the D (5 bases). The CDR3 extends over 11 amino acids. Trimming left V 4 bases short and J 5 bases short, with 5 bases between. Per germline, CDR1 SGHKS and CDR2 YYEKEE (reference sequence). Here the CDR3 reads CASSGLDTQYF. The DNA for the CDR3 is TGTGCCAGCAGCGGACTAGATACGCAGTATTTT.

The chain has TRBV5-4 and TRBJ2-1, with D perhaps matching TRBD1 (5 bases). Germline-derived CDR1 and CDR2 are SGHNT and YYREEE (reference sequence). This CDR3 spans 13 amino acids. V was clipped by 0 bases and J by 8 bases, with 9 bases between them. The CDR3 DNA sequence: TGTGCCAGCAGCTTGGGTCAGGGTGATGAGCAGTTCTTC. It yields the protein CASSLGQGDEQFF.

This chain connects TRBV28 to TRBJ2-3; 9 bases align to TRBD2. Trimming removed 9 bases from V and 4 bases from J; junction bases left unmatched: 8. CDR1 and CDR2 (germline): MDHEN, SYDVKM. The CDR3 has 14 residues. The CDR3 protein is CASHLAGVPDTQYF. The CDR3 DNA is TGTGCCAGTCACTTAGCGGGAGTGCCAGATACGCAGTATTTT.

This chain joins TRBV11-2 and TRBJ2-7; 11 bases match TRBD1. The germline gives CDR1 SGHAT, CDR2 FQNNGV. Trimming removed 5 bases from V and 6 bases from J; junction bases left unmatched: 9. CDR3 length equals 15 residues. The CDR3 protein is CASSIADRGLLEQYF. The DNA of the CDR3 is TGTGCCAGCAGCATAGCGGACAGGGGGCTTCTCGAGCAGTACTTC.